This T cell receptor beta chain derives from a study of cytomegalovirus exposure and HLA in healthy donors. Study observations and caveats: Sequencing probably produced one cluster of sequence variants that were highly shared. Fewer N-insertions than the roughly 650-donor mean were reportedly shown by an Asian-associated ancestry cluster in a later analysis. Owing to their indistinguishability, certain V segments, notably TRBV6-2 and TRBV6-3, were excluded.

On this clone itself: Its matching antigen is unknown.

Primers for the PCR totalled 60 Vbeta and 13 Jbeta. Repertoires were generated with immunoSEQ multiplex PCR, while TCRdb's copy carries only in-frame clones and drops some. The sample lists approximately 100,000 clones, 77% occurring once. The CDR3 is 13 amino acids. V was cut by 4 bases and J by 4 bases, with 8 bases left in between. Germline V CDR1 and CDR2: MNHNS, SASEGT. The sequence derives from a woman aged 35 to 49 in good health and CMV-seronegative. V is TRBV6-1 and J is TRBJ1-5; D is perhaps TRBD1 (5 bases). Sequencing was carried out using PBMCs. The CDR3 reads CASSGDSNQPQHF. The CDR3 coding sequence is TGTGCCAGCAGTGGAGACAGTAATCAGCCCCAGCATTTT.